This T cell receptor (beta chain) was captured by sequencing in a study of memory CD4+ T cells and cytomegalovirus serostatus. On the study more broadly: Donors were healthy Belgian adults, several CMV seropositive and roughly 25 seronegative. Findings and limits, study-wide: Repertoires predicted CMV serostatus with median bootstrapped AUC of about 0.96. Suggested: most of the CMV-linked TCR signature lies in CD4+ memory cells.

This table comes from immunoSEQ multiplex PCR, and its TCRdb copy is limited to in-frame clones, with some not included. The table has about 48,000 clones, just under 80% seen once; the top ten hold 0.78%. This CDR3 comprises 14 residues. Between the trimmed V and J ends, which lost 4 bases and 3 bases, there was a span of 14 bases. Per germline, CDR1 SGHRS and CDR2 YFSETQ. Details on this clone: The antigen is not known.

Single viable CD3+CD4+CD8-CD45RO+ cells were sorted as the memory CD4+ T cells. J is TRBJ2-7 and V is TRBV5-1; D not certain. The origin of this receptor is an adult in good health and CMV-seronegative. Material for sequencing was memory CD4+ T cells from blood. CDR3 nucleotide sequence: TGCGCCAGCAGCCTGGATGGGGTGGGCTACGAGCAGTACTTC. It yields the protein CASSLDGVGYEQYF.